These T cell receptor beta chains were read from a single sample in a study of shared clonotypes between healthy human individuals. Assay: immunoSEQ multiplex PCR; the TCRdb copy retains only in-frame clones and omits some. The data show around 2.1 million clones, with about 92% seen just once and around 1.7% held by the top ten. Sequenced sample: naive CD8+ T cells from PBMCs. The receptor source for this set is a man between 18 and 35 years old in good health. Some clones in this sample may be carry-over from other donors' samples. CDR3s include the opening cysteine and the closing phenylalanine or tryptophan. Fields, in order: clone size, D gene, J gene, V gene, CDR3 DNA, CDR3 protein. The D gene is left open where the match is weak. The size field is filled for only some rows; it gives once, few, many or a size class.

clone size: .
D gene: .
J gene: TRBJ2-3
V gene: TRBV7-9
CDR3 DNA: TGTGCCAGCAGCTTAGTGGTGAGAGCAGATACGCAGTATTTT
CDR3 protein: CASSLVVRADTQYF

clone size: .
D gene: TRBD1
J gene: TRBJ1-2
V gene: TRBV27
CDR3 DNA: TGTGCCAGCAGTTCTTGGGACAGGGTAAACTATGGCTACACCTTC
CDR3 protein: CASSSWDRVNYGYTF

clone size: .
D gene: .
J gene: TRBJ2-1
V gene: TRBV6-5
CDR3 DNA: TGTGCCAGCTGCTCGGGAGTACGGGAGCAGTTCTTC
CDR3 protein: CASCSGVREQFF

clone size: once
D gene: .
J gene: TRBJ2-7
V gene: TRBV11-2
CDR3 DNA: TGTGCCAGCAGCTTAGATGTCAGCGGCTACGAGCAGTACTTC
CDR3 protein: CASSLDVSGYEQYF

clone size: .
D gene: .
J gene: TRBJ1-6
V gene: TRBV21-1
CDR3 DNA: TGTGCCAGCAGGGGAAGGCTACACATACATCATAATTCACCCCTCCACTTT
CDR3 protein: CASRGRLHIHHNSPLHF

clone size: .
D gene: .
J gene: TRBJ1-1
V gene: TRBV4-3
CDR3 DNA: TGCGCCAGCAGCCAAGATTACGAGGGTAGGGGCACTGAAGCTTTCTTT
CDR3 protein: CASSQDYEGRGTEAFF

clone size: .
D gene: TRBD2
J gene: TRBJ2-1
V gene: TRBV27
CDR3 DNA: TGTGCCAGCACGGTACTAGCGGGGTTCAATGAGCAGTTCTTC
CDR3 protein: CASTVLAGFNEQFF

clone size: .
D gene: .
J gene: TRBJ1-4
V gene: TRBV7-9
CDR3 DNA: TGTGCCAGCAGCTTAGGATCTCCCGTCATAAAACTGTTTTTT
CDR3 protein: CASSLGSPVIKLFF

clone size: .
D gene: TRBD2
J gene: TRBJ2-7
V gene: TRBV19
CDR3 DNA: TGTGCCAGTAGTATAGACCCCGAGCTAGCGGGAGCTAGTGAGCAGTACTTC
CDR3 protein: CASSIDPELAGASEQYF

clone size: .
D gene: TRBD2
J gene: TRBJ2-1
V gene: TRBV2
CDR3 DNA: TGTGCCAGCAGTCCCGGACTAGCGGCTAACTACAATGAGCAGTTCTTC
CDR3 protein: CASSPGLAANYNEQFF

clone size: .
D gene: .
J gene: TRBJ2-1
V gene: TRBV19
CDR3 DNA: TGTGCCAGTAGTATAGCCTACAATGAGCAGTTCTTC
CDR3 protein: CASSIAYNEQFF

clone size: .
D gene: .
J gene: TRBJ1-5
V gene: TRBV27
CDR3 DNA: TGTGCCAGCAGTTTAAGGGCAGCTTATAGCAATCAGCCCCAGCATTTT
CDR3 protein: CASSLRAAYSNQPQHF

clone size: .
D gene: .
J gene: TRBJ1-4
V gene: TRBV28
CDR3 DNA: TGTGCCAGCAGTTTGCGAACAACTAATGAAAAACTGTTTTTT
CDR3 protein: CASSLRTTNEKLFF

clone size: .
D gene: .
J gene: TRBJ1-2
V gene: TRBV28
CDR3 DNA: TGTGCCAGCAGTTTTCTCTTTAGGGGGAAGGGGAACTATGGCTACACCTTC
CDR3 protein: CASSFLFRGKGNYGYTF

clone size: .
D gene: .
J gene: TRBJ2-7
V gene: TRBV19
CDR3 DNA: TGTGCCAGTAGTATAGAGACGGGGAGCCGCTACGAGCAGTACTTC
CDR3 protein: CASSIETGSRYEQYF

clone size: .
D gene: TRBD2
J gene: TRBJ2-1
V gene: TRBV5-1
CDR3 DNA: TGCGCCAGCAGCCCCGGTTGGCGGGAGTATTACAATGAGCAGTTCTTC
CDR3 protein: CASSPGWREYYNEQFF

clone size: .
D gene: .
J gene: TRBJ2-7
V gene: TRBV13
CDR3 DNA: TGTGCCAGCAGCACCCGGGACTTGCCCTACGAGCAGTACTTC
CDR3 protein: CASSTRDLPYEQYF

clone size: once
D gene: .
J gene: TRBJ2-1
V gene: TRBV27
CDR3 DNA: TGTGCCAGCAGTACCCCGACCCCGGCTAACAAGCAGTTCTTC
CDR3 protein: CASSTPTPANKQFF

clone size: .
D gene: .
J gene: TRBJ2-7
V gene: TRBV27
CDR3 DNA: TGTGCCAGCAGTTTAGTGGCGAACCCCCTCTACGAGCAGTACTTC
CDR3 protein: CASSLVANPLYEQYF

clone size: .
D gene: .
J gene: TRBJ2-1
V gene: TRBV27
CDR3 DNA: TGTGCCAGCAGTTTACAGGGAAACTACAATGAGCAGTTCTTC
CDR3 protein: CASSLQGNYNEQFF

clone size: .
D gene: .
J gene: TRBJ1-5
V gene: TRBV18
CDR3 DNA: TGTGCCAGCTCACCACCGGGGGGGCTTAATCAGCCCCAGCATTTT
CDR3 protein: CASSPPGGLNQPQHF

clone size: .
D gene: .
J gene: TRBJ1-1
V gene: TRBV15
CDR3 DNA: TGTGCCACCAGCAAGGCAGGGAACATGAACACTGAAGCTTTCTTT
CDR3 protein: CATSKAGNMNTEAFF

clone size: once
D gene: .
J gene: TRBJ2-7
V gene: TRBV13
CDR3 DNA: TGTGCCAGCAGCTACTCGACAGGTACTGTCTACGAGCAGTACTTC
CDR3 protein: CASSYSTGTVYEQYF

clone size: .
D gene: .
J gene: TRBJ1-3
V gene: TRBV9
CDR3 DNA: TGTGCCAGCAGCGTAGATAGCTCTCCGGGTGGAAACACCATATATTTT
CDR3 protein: CASSVDSSPGGNTIYF

clone size: few
D gene: .
J gene: TRBJ2-5
V gene: TRBV11-2
CDR3 DNA: TGTGCCAGCAGCCCCCGACTGTTGGAGACCCAGTACTTC
CDR3 protein: CASSPRLLETQYF

clone size: .
D gene: .
J gene: TRBJ2-1
V gene: TRBV6-1
CDR3 DNA: TGTGCCAGCAGAGTAACTAGATTCTACAATGAGCAGTTCTTC
CDR3 protein: CASRVTRFYNEQFF

clone size: .
D gene: .
J gene: TRBJ2-7
V gene: TRBV27
CDR3 DNA: TGTGCCAGCAAGGCGGGGCACCTAGGCAGGGAGCAGTACTTC
CDR3 protein: CASKAGHLGREQYF

clone size: .
D gene: TRBD1
J gene: TRBJ1-1
V gene: TRBV29-1
CDR3 DNA: TGCAGCGTTGCGGACAGGGTGGGTGTGGTGAACACTGAAGCTTTCTTT
CDR3 protein: CSVADRVGVVNTEAFF

clone size: .
D gene: .
J gene: TRBJ2-7
V gene: TRBV27
CDR3 DNA: TGTGCCAGCAGTTCCGGACAGTCCTACGAGCAGTACTTC
CDR3 protein: CASSSGQSYEQYF

clone size: once
D gene: TRBD1
J gene: TRBJ2-4
V gene: TRBV7-9
CDR3 DNA: TGTGCCAGCAGCTCCTGGGACACCACAGGGGACATTCAGTACTTC
CDR3 protein: CASSSWDTTGDIQYF

clone size: .
D gene: .
J gene: TRBJ2-1
V gene: TRBV30
CDR3 DNA: TGTGCCTGGAGAGGGATTCATGAGCAGTTCTTC
CDR3 protein: CAWRGIHEQFF

clone size: .
D gene: TRBD2
J gene: TRBJ2-5
V gene: TRBV7-8
CDR3 DNA: TGTGCCAGCAGCCCGGGACTAGCGGGAGTTCCAGAGGAGACCCAGTACTTC
CDR3 protein: CASSPGLAGVPEETQYF

clone size: .
D gene: TRBD1
J gene: TRBJ1-1
V gene: TRBV4-3
CDR3 DNA: TGCGCCAGCAGCGCACTTAACAGGGGGCTGGACACTGAAGCTTTCTTT
CDR3 protein: CASSALNRGLDTEAFF

clone size: .
D gene: .
J gene: TRBJ2-1
V gene: TRBV9
CDR3 DNA: TGTGCCAGCAGCCCCTGGGGGACTCCAACCTACAATGAGCAGTTCTTC
CDR3 protein: CASSPWGTPTYNEQFF

clone size: .
D gene: TRBD1
J gene: TRBJ2-3
V gene: TRBV6-6
CDR3 DNA: TGTGCCAGCAGCCCGCCGGGACAGGGGTATACGCAGTATTTT
CDR3 protein: CASSPPGQGYTQYF

clone size: .
D gene: TRBD1
J gene: TRBJ1-2
V gene: TRBV27
CDR3 DNA: TGTGCCAGTAGAGGACAGGGGGGTGCCTATGGCTACACCTTC
CDR3 protein: CASRGQGGAYGYTF

clone size: .
D gene: .
J gene: TRBJ2-1
V gene: TRBV13
CDR3 DNA: TGTGCCAGCAGCCTGACACGGGGCAGCTACAATGAGCAGTTCTTC
CDR3 protein: CASSLTRGSYNEQFF

clone size: .
D gene: TRBD1
J gene: TRBJ2-3
V gene: TRBV6-4
CDR3 DNA: TGTGCCAGCAGCTTGACAGGGTATTTCACAGATACGCAGTATTTT
CDR3 protein: CASSLTGYFTDTQYF

clone size: .
D gene: .
J gene: TRBJ2-3
V gene: TRBV7-6
CDR3 DNA: TGTGCCAGCAGCAGGGTTGGCACAGATACGCAGTATTTT
CDR3 protein: CASSRVGTDTQYF

clone size: .
D gene: TRBD1
J gene: TRBJ2-5
V gene: TRBV2
CDR3 DNA: TGTGCCAGCAGTGGAGGACAGGGAAGGGTTGAGACCCAGTACTTC
CDR3 protein: CASSGGQGRVETQYF

clone size: .
D gene: .
J gene: TRBJ1-2
V gene: TRBV4-1
CDR3 DNA: TGCGCCAGCAGCCAAGATTGGGGTCATGCTGGCGATAACTATGGCTACACCTTC
CDR3 protein: CASSQDWGHAGDNYGYTF

clone size: few
D gene: .
J gene: TRBJ1-4
V gene: TRBV27
CDR3 DNA: TGTGCCAGCAGTTTGAACAGATTTAATGAAAAACTGTTTTTT
CDR3 protein: CASSLNRFNEKLFF

clone size: .
D gene: .
J gene: TRBJ1-1
V gene: TRBV4-2
CDR3 DNA: TGTGCCAGCAGCCAAGAACAAAGCGTCATGAACACTGAAGCTTTCTTT
CDR3 protein: CASSQEQSVMNTEAFF

clone size: .
D gene: TRBD1
J gene: TRBJ2-1
V gene: TRBV5-1
CDR3 DNA: TGCGCCAGCGGAGAACCGGGACAGGGGGGATACAATGAGCAGTTCTTC
CDR3 protein: CASGEPGQGGYNEQFF

clone size: once
D gene: .
J gene: TRBJ1-5
V gene: TRBV6-7
CDR3 DNA: TGTGCCAGCAGTTCCCCTTCGGGTCGAGAGGATAGCAATCAGCCCCAGCATTTT
CDR3 protein: CASSSPSGREDSNQPQHF

clone size: .
D gene: .
J gene: TRBJ2-3
V gene: TRBV15
CDR3 DNA: TGTGCCACCAGCAGGACAGACCCACTCACCGATACGCAGTATTTT
CDR3 protein: CATSRTDPLTDTQYF

clone size: .
D gene: .
J gene: TRBJ2-7
V gene: TRBV28
CDR3 DNA: TGTGCCAGCAGTTTGTACCTTTCTGACAGCACCTACGAGCAGTACTTC
CDR3 protein: CASSLYLSDSTYEQYF

clone size: .
D gene: TRBD2
J gene: TRBJ2-7
V gene: TRBV28
CDR3 DNA: TGTGCCAGCAGACTGGGACTAGCGGCCTCCTACGAGCAGTACTTC
CDR3 protein: CASRLGLAASYEQYF

clone size: .
D gene: TRBD2
J gene: TRBJ2-1
V gene: TRBV15
CDR3 DNA: TGTGCCACCAGCAGAGAGGGTTGGTTGGCTAGCGGGAATACCAATGAGCAGTTCTTC
CDR3 protein: CATSREGWLASGNTNEQFF

clone size: .
D gene: TRBD1
J gene: TRBJ1-1
V gene: TRBV5-1
CDR3 DNA: TGCGCCAGCAGCGGTCGGACAGGGGAAACTGAAGCTTTCTTT
CDR3 protein: CASSGRTGETEAFF

clone size: .
D gene: .
J gene: TRBJ2-7
V gene: TRBV9
CDR3 DNA: TGTGCCAGCAGCGTGGACGGACTCTCCTACGAGCAGTACTTC
CDR3 protein: CASSVDGLSYEQYF

clone size: once
D gene: .
J gene: TRBJ1-5
V gene: TRBV4-1
CDR3 DNA: TGCGCCAGCAGCCAAGATCTTACCAAGTCAGGGGCTAATCAGCCCCAGCATTTT
CDR3 protein: CASSQDLTKSGANQPQHF

clone size: .
D gene: .
J gene: TRBJ2-7
V gene: TRBV7-2
CDR3 DNA: TGTGCCAGCAGCTTCGGACTCGGGTTTTACTTC
CDR3 protein: CASSFGLGFYF

clone size: .
D gene: .
J gene: TRBJ1-2
V gene: TRBV21-1
CDR3 DNA: TGTGCCAGCAGCAAAGAGGGGACAGGCCGGGGAGGCTACACCTTC
CDR3 protein: CASSKEGTGRGGYTF

clone size: .
D gene: TRBD1
J gene: TRBJ2-7
V gene: TRBV28
CDR3 DNA: TGTGCCAGCAGTCCGATACCCCCGGGACAGGGGATCAACGAGCAGTACTTC
CDR3 protein: CASSPIPPGQGINEQYF